A selection of T cell receptor beta chains follows, all from one sample in a study of T cells after yellow fever vaccination. TCRdb called the 5' RACE reads again in MiXCR, with one record for every CDR3 protein. Counted here are approximately 550,000 distinct CDR3 sequences, 19% occurring once; the ten biggest clones make up roughly an eighth. Sequenced here: PBMCs, sampled 15 days after the yellow fever booster vaccination. Every receptor here comes from a man aged 30 to 39 who received the YFV17D yellow fever vaccine. The CDR3 runs from the conserved cysteine through the conserved F or W. The D gene is left open where the match is weak. The listing skips clone size in some rows; elsewhere it reads once, few, many or a size class.

>few|-|TRBJ2-1|14|TRBV6-2/TRBV6-3
TGTGCCAGCAGTTGGTGGGGCACGAACAATGAGCAGTTCTTC
CASSWWGTNNEQFF
>-|TRBD2|TRBJ2-7|18|TRBV11-1
TGTGCCAGCAGCTCCGATCGGATCGGACTAGCGGGGTCCTACGAGCAGTACTTC
CASSSDRIGLAGSYEQYF
>-|TRBD1|TRBJ1-2|17|TRBV6-5
TGTGCCAGCAGTTACTCCCGCTCGACAGGGACCAACGATGGCTACACCTTC
CASSYSRSTGTNDGYTF
>-|TRBD2|TRBJ2-7|16|TRBV12-3/TRBV12-4
TGTGCCAGCAGTTTAGGTAGCGGGAGGACCAGGAGTGAGCAGTACTTC
CASSLGSGRTRSEQYF
>few|TRBD1|TRBJ1-1|14|TRBV11-2
TGTGCCAGCAGCTTAGGGACAGGGACCACTGAAGCTTTCTTT
CASSLGTGTTEAFF
>few|TRBD1|TRBJ2-7|16|TRBV7-9
TGTGCCAGCAGCTTAGGGGGACAGGTTTCCTCCTACGAGCAGTACTTC
CASSLGGQVSSYEQYF
>few|-|TRBJ2-2|14|TRBV12-3/TRBV12-4
TGTGCCAGCAGACTCGGACAGTACACCGGGGAGCTGTTTTTT
CASRLGQYTGELFF
>many|-|TRBJ2-5|15|TRBV19
TGTGCCAGTAGTGGTCGTCAGGTCCTCCAAGAGACCCAGTACTTC
CASSGRQVLQETQYF
>-|-|TRBJ2-1|17|TRBV10-2
TGCGCCAGCAGTGAGTCCTACCTCGGACATTCCCCTAGTGAGCAGTTCTTC
CASSESYLGHSPSEQFF
>-|-|TRBJ2-3|15|TRBV7-2
TGTGCCAGCAGCCGCCTACTCTCCCACACAGATACGCAGTATTTT
CASSRLLSHTDTQYF
>few|-|TRBJ1-2|14|TRBV12-3/TRBV12-4
TGTGCCAGCAGTCCCCGCGGGGCGGCCTCTGGCTACACCTTC
CASSPRGAASGYTF
>-|-|TRBJ2-2|11|TRBV6-5
TGTGCCAGCGGCAGGGATGGGGAGCTGTTTTTT
CASGRDGELFF
>few|-|TRBJ2-1|14|TRBV7-9
TGTGCCAGCAGCGACCCGGGGGCAGACCATGAGCAGTTCTTC
CASSDPGADHEQFF
>-|TRBD2|TRBJ2-3|13|TRBV20-1
TGCAGTGCCCCTAGCGGGTGGACAGATACGCAGTATTTT
CSAPSGWTDTQYF
>few|-|TRBJ1-3|15|TRBV7-9
TGTGCCAGCAGCTCGCCGGACCTACCTCTCCGGACCATATATTTT
CASSSPDLPLRTIYF
>-|-|TRBJ2-3|14|TRBV9
TGTGCCAGCAGCGTAGGACGGTGGGTGGATACGCAGTATTTT
CASSVGRWVDTQYF
>few|-|TRBJ2-2|13|TRBV20-1
TGCAGTGCTAGCGATATGAACACCGGGGAGCTGTTTTTT
CSASDMNTGELFF
>-|-|TRBJ2-1|18|TRBV11-1
TGTGCCAGCACCCTCATGGGCAGGGGTTTTGGATCCTACAATGAGCAGTTCTTC
CASTLMGRGFGSYNEQFF
>few|TRBD1|TRBJ2-7|13|TRBV6-5
TGTGCCAGCAGTTCCGGACAGGTCTACGAGCAGTACTTC
CASSSGQVYEQYF
>few|TRBD2|TRBJ2-2|17|TRBV7-2
TGTGCCAGCAGCTTAGGCGGACTAGCGGGAGGCACCGGGGAGCTGTTTTTT
CASSLGGLAGGTGELFF
>-|-|TRBJ1-2|17|TRBV4-3
TGCGCCAGCAGCCTAGATACCGGGACTGGGAATAGCTATGGCTACACCTTC
CASSLDTGTGNSYGYTF
>many|-|TRBJ2-1|14|TRBV7-2
TGTGCCAGCAGCTTCGGTCTAGCAGGTGATGAGCAGTTCTTC
CASSFGLAGDEQFF
>few|TRBD1|TRBJ2-3|21|TRBV11-1
TGTGCCAGCAGCTTAGGCGGGACAGGGGGCCTGAAGCGAGCTAGCACAGATACGCAGTATTTT
CASSLGGTGGLKRASTDTQYF
>few|-|TRBJ2-3|15|TRBV3-1
TGTGCCAGCAGCCGCCGAGGGGGGACCACAGATACGCAGTATTTT
CASSRRGGTTDTQYF
>few|-|TRBJ2-5|15|TRBV24-1
TGTGCCACCAGTGATTTGAAGAGCTCCCAAGAGACCCAGTACTTC
CATSDLKSSQETQYF
>few|-|TRBJ1-2|11|TRBV20-1
TGCAGTGCCCGGGCGGCCTATGGCTACACCTTC
CSARAAYGYTF
>few|-|TRBJ2-7|13|TRBV6-5
TGTGCCAGCAGTTACAGGGCGTCCTACGAGCAGTACTTC
CASSYRASYEQYF